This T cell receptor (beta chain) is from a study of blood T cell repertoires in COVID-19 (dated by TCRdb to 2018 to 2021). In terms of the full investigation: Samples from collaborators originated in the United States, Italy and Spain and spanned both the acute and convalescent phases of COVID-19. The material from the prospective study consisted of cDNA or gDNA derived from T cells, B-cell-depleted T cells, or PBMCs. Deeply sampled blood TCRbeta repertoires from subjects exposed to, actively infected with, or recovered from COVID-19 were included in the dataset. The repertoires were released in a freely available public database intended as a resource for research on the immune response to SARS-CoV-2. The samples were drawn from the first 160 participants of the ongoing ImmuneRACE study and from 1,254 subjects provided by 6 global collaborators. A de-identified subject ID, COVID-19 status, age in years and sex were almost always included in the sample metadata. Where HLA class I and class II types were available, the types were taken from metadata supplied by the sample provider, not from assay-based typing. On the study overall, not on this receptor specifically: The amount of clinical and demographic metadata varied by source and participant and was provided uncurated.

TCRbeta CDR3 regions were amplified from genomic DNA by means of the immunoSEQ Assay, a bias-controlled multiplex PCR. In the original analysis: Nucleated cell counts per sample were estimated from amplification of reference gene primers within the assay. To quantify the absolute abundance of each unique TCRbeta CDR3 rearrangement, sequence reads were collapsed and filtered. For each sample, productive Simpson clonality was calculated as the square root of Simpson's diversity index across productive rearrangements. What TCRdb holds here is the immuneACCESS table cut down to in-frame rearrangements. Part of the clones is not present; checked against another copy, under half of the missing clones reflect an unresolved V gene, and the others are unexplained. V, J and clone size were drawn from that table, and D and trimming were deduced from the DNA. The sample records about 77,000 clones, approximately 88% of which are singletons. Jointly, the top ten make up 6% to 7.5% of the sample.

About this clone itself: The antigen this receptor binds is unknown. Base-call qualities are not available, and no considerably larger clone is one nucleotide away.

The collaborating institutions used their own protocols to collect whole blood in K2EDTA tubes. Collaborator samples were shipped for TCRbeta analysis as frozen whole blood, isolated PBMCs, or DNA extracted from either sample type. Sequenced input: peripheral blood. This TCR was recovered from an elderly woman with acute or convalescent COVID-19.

In nucleotide form, the sequence is TGTGCCAGCAGCGCATTCGCCCGGGGAGGTGAAGCTTTCTTT. This sequence encodes CASSAFARGGEAFF. Recombination linked TRBV7-9 to TRBJ1-1; the D gene is unclear. The CDR3 spans 14 residues, from the cysteine through the phenylalanine. CDR3 DNA only is kept here, 42 bases in frame from base 1. V and J are truncated by 5 bases and 7 bases respectively, leaving an intervening sequence of 17 bases. CDR1 is given as SEHNR and CDR2 as FQNEAQ, both from the germline V gene (reference sequence).